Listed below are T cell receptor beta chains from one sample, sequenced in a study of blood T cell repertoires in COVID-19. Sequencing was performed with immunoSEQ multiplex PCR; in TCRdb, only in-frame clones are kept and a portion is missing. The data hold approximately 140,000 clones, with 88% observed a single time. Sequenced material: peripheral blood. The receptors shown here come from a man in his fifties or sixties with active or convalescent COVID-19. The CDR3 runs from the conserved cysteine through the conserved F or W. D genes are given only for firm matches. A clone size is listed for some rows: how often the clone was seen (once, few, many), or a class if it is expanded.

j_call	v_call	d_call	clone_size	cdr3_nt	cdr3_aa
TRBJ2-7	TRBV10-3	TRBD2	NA	TGTGCCATCAGTGAGGCGGATAGCGGGAGATCCTACGAGCAGTACTTC	CAISEADSGRSYEQYF
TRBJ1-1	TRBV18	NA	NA	TGTGCCAGCTCAGGCTTGAACACTGAAGCTTTCTTT	CASSGLNTEAFF
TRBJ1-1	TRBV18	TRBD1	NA	TGTGCCAGCGCACCCCAGACAGGGGTGAACACTGAAGCTTTCTTT	CASAPQTGVNTEAFF
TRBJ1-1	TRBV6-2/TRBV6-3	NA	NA	TGTGCCAGCAGTTACATAAACACTGAAGCTTTCTTT	CASSYINTEAFF
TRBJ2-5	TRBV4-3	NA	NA	TGCGCCAGCAGCCTAGTTGGGGGCCAAGGAGAGACCCAGTACTTC	CASSLVGGQGETQYF
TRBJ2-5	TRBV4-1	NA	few	TGCGCCAGCAGCCAAGATTCTAGCCGAGAGACCCAGTACTTC	CASSQDSSRETQYF
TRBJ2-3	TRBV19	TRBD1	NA	TGTGCCAGTAGCTCTCGACAGGGAACAGATACGCAGTATTTT	CASSSRQGTDTQYF
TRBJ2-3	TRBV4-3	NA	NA	TGCGCCAGCAGCGCCCAGGGCACAGATACGCAGTATTTT	CASSAQGTDTQYF
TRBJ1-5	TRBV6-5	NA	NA	TGTGCCAGCAGTACCATTGAGAGTAGCAATCAGCCCCAGCATTTT	CASSTIESSNQPQHF
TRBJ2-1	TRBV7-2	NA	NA	TGTGCCAGCAGCTTGCGGGGCGCGTGGAATGAGCAGTTCTTC	CASSLRGAWNEQFF
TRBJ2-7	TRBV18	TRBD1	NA	TGTGCCAGCTCACCAAGGCCGGGACAGGGGCCTCGTAGAAACGAGCAGTACTTC	CASSPRPGQGPRRNEQYF
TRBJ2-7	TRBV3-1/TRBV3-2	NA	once	TGTGCCAGCAGCCAAGTAATCAGTCTCCGGGTAGTCTTC	CASSQVISLRVVF
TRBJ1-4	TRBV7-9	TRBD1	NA	TGTGCCAGCAGCTCCGGACAGGGCAATGAAAAACTGTTTTTT	CASSSGQGNEKLFF
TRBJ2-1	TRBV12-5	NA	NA	TGTGCTAGTGGTTTAGGGGGAGGGCCGGGTGAGCAGTTCTTC	CASGLGGGPGEQFF
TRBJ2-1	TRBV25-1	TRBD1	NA	TGTGCCAGCAGTGCCCGGGACAGGGACTACAATGAGCAGTTCTTC	CASSARDRDYNEQFF
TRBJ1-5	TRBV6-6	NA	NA	TGTGCCAGCAGCCGTTGGGGCAGGGGTGACGGTCAGCCCCAGCATTTT	CASSRWGRGDGQPQHF
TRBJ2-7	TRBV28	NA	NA	TGTGCCAGCAGGTCCCCCCTCGGTACCTACGAGCAGTACTTC	CASRSPLGTYEQYF
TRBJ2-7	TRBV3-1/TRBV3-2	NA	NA	TGTGCCAGCAGCCAAGACAGGGGCTACGAGCAGTACTTC	CASSQDRGYEQYF
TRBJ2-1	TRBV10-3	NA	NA	TGTGCCATCTCCAGCGCGATAAGCTCCTACAATGAGCAGTTCTTC	CAISSAISSYNEQFF
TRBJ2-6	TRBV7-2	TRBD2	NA	TGTGCCAGCAGCCAGGGACTAGCGGGAGTATCTGGGGCCAACGTCCTGACTTTC	CASSQGLAGVSGANVLTF
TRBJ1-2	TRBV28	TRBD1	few	TGTGCCAGCAGTTCCGGGACAGGGACTTCTGGCTACACCTTC	CASSSGTGTSGYTF
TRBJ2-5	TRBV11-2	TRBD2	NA	TGTGCCAGCAGCAAAAGCGGGAGGTGGGGCCAAGAGACCCAGTACTTC	CASSKSGRWGQETQYF
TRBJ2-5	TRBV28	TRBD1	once	TGTGCCAGCAGTTTCGGACAGGGTAGGGAGACCCAGTACTTC	CASSFGQGRETQYF
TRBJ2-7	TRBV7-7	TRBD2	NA	TGTGCTAGCAGCCCAGGACTAGTGTCTGGTGAGCAGTACTTC	CASSPGLVSGEQYF
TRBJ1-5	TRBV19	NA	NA	TGTGCCGCCAGTACCCCCGGGTCTGCCAATCAGCCCCAGCATTTT	CAASTPGSANQPQHF
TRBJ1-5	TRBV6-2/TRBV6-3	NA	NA	TGTGCCAGCAGTCGGGGTTCTCAGCCCCAGCATTTT	CASSRGSQPQHF
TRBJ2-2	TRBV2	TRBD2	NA	TGTGCCAGCAGTGAAAGGTTAGCGGGAGCCGTCGGGGAGCTGTTTTTT	CASSERLAGAVGELFF
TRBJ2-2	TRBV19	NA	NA	TGTGCCAGTAGAAGCGGGACAAAAGCGAACACCGGGGAGCTGTTTTTT	CASRSGTKANTGELFF
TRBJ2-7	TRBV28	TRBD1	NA	TGTGCCAGCAGGAGGACAGGGTACGAGCAGTACTTC	CASRRTGYEQYF
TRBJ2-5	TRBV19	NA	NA	TGTGCCAGTAGTATTGTTCCTAGAAGGAACCAAGAGACCCAGTACTTC	CASSIVPRRNQETQYF
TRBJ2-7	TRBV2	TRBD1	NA	TGTGCCAGCGGGGCCGGACAGGGCTCGTCCGAGCAGTACTTC	CASGAGQGSSEQYF
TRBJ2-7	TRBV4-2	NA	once	TGTGCCAGCAGCATAGACAGGACCTCCTCCTACGAGCAGTACTTC	CASSIDRTSSYEQYF
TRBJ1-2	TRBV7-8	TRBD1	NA	TGTGCCAGCAGCGACAGGGCTGCTAACTATGGCTACACCTTC	CASSDRAANYGYTF
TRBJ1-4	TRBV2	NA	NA	TGTGCCAGCAGTGCAGGCCATGGGGAAAAACTGTTTTTT	CASSAGHGEKLFF
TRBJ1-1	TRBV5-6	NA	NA	TGTGCCAGCAGCCAACATGGTGAAGCTTTCTTT	CASSQHGEAFF
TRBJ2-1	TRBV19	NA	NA	TGTGCCAGTAGTATACCCTCGGTCTCCGGCGTCCTACAGGGTTCCTACAATGAGCAGTTCTTC	CASSIPSVSGVLQGSYNEQFF
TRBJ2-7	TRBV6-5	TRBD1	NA	TGTGCCAGCAGGGCCGGGACAGGGGGAACCTACGAGCAGTACTTC	CASRAGTGGTYEQYF
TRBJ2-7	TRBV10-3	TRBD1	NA	TGTGCCATCAAAGAATCCGGGACAGCGCGCGAGCAGTACTTC	CAIKESGTAREQYF
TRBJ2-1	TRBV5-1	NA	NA	TGCGCCAGCAGCTTGGAGAACTACTACAATGAGCAGTTCTTC	CASSLENYYNEQFF
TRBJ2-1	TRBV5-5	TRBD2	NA	TGTGCCAGCAGCTTGCTAGCGGGAGGGAATGAGCAGTTCTTC	CASSLLAGGNEQFF
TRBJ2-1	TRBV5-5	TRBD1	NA	TGTGCCAGCAGTCGCAACAGGGGAAATGAGCAGTTCTTC	CASSRNRGNEQFF
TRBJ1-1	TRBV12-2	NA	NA	TGTGCAAGTCGCTTAGTAGGCACCGGGCCAGGGGCTCTGAACACTGAAGCTTTCTTT	CASRLVGTGPGALNTEAFF
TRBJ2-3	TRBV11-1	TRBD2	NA	TGTGCCAGCAGCTTAAATTCAGCGGGGACAGATACGCAGTATTTT	CASSLNSAGTDTQYF
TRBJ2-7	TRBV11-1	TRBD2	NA	TGTGCCAGCAGCCCGGGACTAGCGAGACCTTACGAGCAGTACTTC	CASSPGLARPYEQYF
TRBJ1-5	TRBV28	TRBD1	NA	TGTGCCAGCAGTCCCACCGGGACAGGGATTCAGCCCCAGCATTTT	CASSPTGTGIQPQHF
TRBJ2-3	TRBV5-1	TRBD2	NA	TGCGCCAGCAGCGGGCCGACGGGAGGGGGCACAGATACGCAGTATTTT	CASSGPTGGGTDTQYF
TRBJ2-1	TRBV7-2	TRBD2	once	TGTGCCAGCAGCACAACTAGCGGGATGTACAATGAGCAGTTCTTC	CASSTTSGMYNEQFF
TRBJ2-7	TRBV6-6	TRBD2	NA	TGTGCCACCTCGGGACTAGCGGTTTCCTACGAGCAGTACTTC	CATSGLAVSYEQYF